This TCR beta chain was recorded in a study of Ad26.COV2.S vaccination and SARS-CoV-2 variants. Study context: As a participant in COV1001, the donor was in the Ad26.COV2.S trial arm. Findings and limits, study-wide: Participants given vaccine showed non-spike TCR breadth similar to that of placebo recipients.

TCRdb's table, derived via immunoSEQ multiplex PCR, lists solely in-frame clones and lacks some. The table records roughly 330,000 clones, about nine tenths of them present only once. This CDR3 region has 14 residues. Germline-derived CDR1 and CDR2 are SGHAT and FQNNGV. Trimming at V came to 4 bases and at J to 3 bases, leaving 3 bases not matched to a gene. This clone appeared a single time. Its antigen is as yet unknown. Documented treatment: some 20 received Ad26.COV2.S at low or high dose, single or two shots; 5 received placebo; per-sample allocation not given. Samples analyzed were those drawn on day 63 after the first vaccine or placebo injection. This person who donated was an adult of 18-55 years in Boston. Built on an Ad26 vector, the vaccine expressed Wuhan-strain SARS-CoV-2 spike.

This sequence was found in a person between 18 and 65 years old who received the Ad26.COV2.S COVID-19 vaccine or a placebo. V gene TRBV11-2 combines with J gene TRBJ2-7, with 10 positions matching TRBD1. The starting material was peripheral blood, obtained in a trial of Ad26.COV2.S vaccine versus placebo. This CDR3 reads CASSWGTGDYEQYF. The DNA for the CDR3 is TGTGCCAGCAGCTGGGGGACAGGGGACTACGAGCAGTACTTC.